This T cell receptor beta chain was profiled in a study of radiation and T cells in renal cell carcinoma. Study outcomes and limitations: Without pretreatment biopsies, baseline tumor clonotype presence was undetermined. Top tumor clonotypes rose in blood 2 weeks post-radiation, then contracted.

The CDR3 sequence is 16 residues long. The V end was cut by 4 bases, the J end by 3 bases, with 16 bases between. In germline, CDR1 is SNHLY, CDR2 FYNNEI. Time point of the sample: baseline pretreatment blood. Treatment reported: 15 Gy SBRT to primary tumor, nephrectomy 4 weeks later. Here immunoSEQ multiplex PCR was the method, and the copy in TCRdb shows in-frame clones only, minus some. The sample includes around 46,000 clones, about 80% of them seen just once. A remark on this clone: Its antigen is undetermined.

The sequences come from blood, collected from a patient whose treatment included radiotherapy and nephrectomy. The chain couples TRBV2 to TRBJ2-1, with D tentatively TRBD2 (5 bases). This sequence originates from a woman between 65 and 79 years old with renal cell carcinoma. The CDR3 nucleotides are TGTGCCAGCAGTGGCCAACCAGCGGCCTTCTACAATGAGCAGTTCTTC. It specifies CASSGQPAAFYNEQFF.